Each of the 26 T cell receptor beta chains below was sequenced from the same sample in a study of blood T cell repertoires in COVID-19. Only in-frame clones appear in the TCRdb table, and some are missing; sequencing was by immunoSEQ multiplex PCR. Here the sample spans fewer than 150,000 clones, 90% being singletons. Input material: peripheral blood. These receptors originate from a woman aged 55-69 years with COVID-19, enrolled during active disease.

This chain joins TRBV6-2 or TRBV6-3 and TRBJ1-5; TRBD1 matches 8 bases. The germline gives CDR1 MNHEY, CDR2 SVGEGT. The length of the CDR3 is 16 residues. V dropped 6 bases and J dropped 7; count of bases not matched to a gene: 14. Here the CDR3 DNA reads TGTGCCAGCAGCCATAAAATCAGGGGGCCGGCACAGCCCCAGCATTTT. Residues: CASSHKIRGPAQPQHF.

The chain joins TRBV7-2 to TRBJ2-3; D uncertain. The CDR3 has 14 residues. The ends were cut back, 4 bases at V and 0 bases at J, with 8 bases in the middle. Germline V lookup: CDR1 SGHTA, CDR2 FQGNSA. CDR3 in amino acids: CASSWARSTDTQYF. The DNA for the CDR3 is TGTGCCAGCAGCTGGGCCCGAAGCACAGATACGCAGTATTTT.

The J gene is TRBJ1-6, the V gene TRBV7-2; D is perhaps TRBD1 (6 bases). The V end lost 1 base, the J end lost 0 bases, and 16 bases lay between the germline ends. CDR1 SGHTA and CDR2 FQGNSA come from the germline V gene. The CDR3 has 19 amino acids. The CDR3 nucleotides read TGTGCCAGCAGCTTAGATTCGGGGGGCCACAGCTCCTATAATTCACCCCTCCACTTT. Protein sequence: CASSLDSGGHSSYNSPLHF.

This sequence joins TRBV6-2 or TRBV6-3 and TRBJ2-3; 8 bases are a match to TRBD1. Losses at the gene ends were 4 bases for V and 12 bases for J; bases not matched to a gene: 9. The CDR3 loop spans 13 amino acids. Germline V gene data show CDR1 as MNHEY and CDR2 as SVGEGT. The CDR3 DNA follows: TGTGCCAGCAGTTCCATCGACAGGGGAGTACAGTATTTT. It translates to CASSSIDRGVQYF.

The chain is built from TRBV3-1 (or the pseudogene TRBV3-2) and TRBJ2-7; D call uncertain. CDR1 is LGHDT and CDR2 is YNNKEL in the germline V gene (reference sequence). V dropped 0 bases and J dropped 6 bases, with 6 bases sitting between them. The CDR3 sequence is 12 residues long. The chain's CDR3 is CASSQDLREQYF. CDR3 DNA sequence: TGTGCCAGCAGCCAAGATCTCCGCGAGCAGTACTTC.

In its sample, this clone was seen once. The chain combines TRBV6-2 or TRBV6-3 with TRBJ2-7; 8 bases map to TRBD1. The trim removed 4 bases at V and 6 bases at J, leaving 11 bases unmatched. Germline CDR1 is MNHEY and CDR2 is SVGEGT. CDR3 length equals 15 residues. Written as DNA, the CDR3 is TGTGCCAGCAGTTCCGGACAGGGATTGGTAGGCGAGCAGTACTTC. Translation: CASSSGQGLVGEQYF.

This clone is a singleton in its sample. The chain has TRBV10-3 and TRBJ2-2; TRBD2 agrees at 10 bases. This CDR3 is built from 16 residues. Trimming removed 6 bases from V and 2 bases from J; junction bases left unmatched: 6. Germline V gene sequence: CDR1 ENHRY, CDR2 SYGVKD. The CDR3 spells CAISNIAGGNTGELFF. DNA for the CDR3: TGTGCCATCAGCAACATAGCGGGGGGCAACACCGGGGAGCTGTTTTTT.

The chain uses TRBV3-1 (or the pseudogene TRBV3-2) and TRBJ2-1; 7 positions agree with TRBD1. With V trimmed by 0 bases and J by 4 bases, 6 bases remained unmatched. The length of the CDR3 is 16 residues. Germline values: CDR1 LGHDT, CDR2 YNNKEL (reference sequence). CDR3 DNA sequence: TGTGCCAGCAGCCAAGATAGGCAGGGGGTATACAATGAGCAGTTCTTC. As protein: CASSQDRQGVYNEQFF.

The chain couples TRBV7-8 to TRBJ2-7; no clear D gene. The CDR3 extends over 14 amino acids. V was cut by 3 bases and J by 3 bases, with 12 bases left in between. Germline CDR1 is SGHVS and CDR2 is FQNEAQ. The CDR3 spells CASSLSHSHYEQYF. The DNA for the CDR3 is TGTGCCAGCAGCTTGAGTCATTCTCACTACGAGCAGTACTTC. The whole variable domain, filled in from reference TRBV7-8 and TRBJ2-7, reads GAGVSQSPRYKVAKRGQDVALRCDPISGHVSLFWYQQALGQGPEFLTYFQNEAQLDKSGLPSDRFFAERPEGSVSTLKIQRTQQEDSAVYLCASSLSHSHYEQYFGPGTRLTVT.

The chain has TRBV6-5 and TRBJ1-1; weak D call: TRBD1 (5 bases). Germline-derived CDR1 and CDR2 are MNHEY and SVGAGI. The CDR3 sequence is 15 residues long. The V end was cut by 5 bases, the J end by 5 bases, with 18 bases between. The CDR3 bases are TGTGCCAGCAGTCCCCCCGTGGGGGGGAAGACTGAAGCTTTCTTT. Its translation is CASSPPVGGKTEAFF.

CDR3 residues: CAISESPVNEQFF. In nucleotides, the CDR3 is TGTGCCATCAGTGAGTCGCCGGTCAATGAGCAGTTCTTC. The genes are TRBV10-3 and TRBJ2-1; D not certain. V lost 0 bases and J lost 6, with 6 bases in between. The CDR3 is made up of 13 amino acids. The germline gives CDR1 ENHRY, CDR2 SYGVKD.

This chain connects TRBV3-1 (or the pseudogene TRBV3-2) to TRBJ1-5; 8 bases are a match to TRBD1. This CDR3 contains 16 residues. J was trimmed by 6 bases and V by 0 bases; bases with no gene match: 7. CDR1 and CDR2 from the germline V gene are LGHDT and YNNKEL (reference sequence). CDR3 amino acids: CASSQDPGGAGQPQHF. CDR3 in DNA: TGTGCCAGCAGCCAAGACCCAGGGGGCGCAGGTCAGCCCCAGCATTTT.

The chain is built from TRBV5-6 and TRBJ2-4, with D perhaps TRBD1 (5 bases). The CDR3 is made up of 16 amino acids. Germline V gene sequence: CDR1 SGHDT, CDR2 YYEEEE. The V and J ends lost 2 bases and 0 bases respectively, with 12 bases between them. CDR3 loop: CASSFQGTLAKNIQYF. Written as DNA, the CDR3 is TGTGCCAGCAGCTTCCAGGGAACTCTAGCCAAAAACATTCAGTACTTC.

The chain links TRBV5-1 to TRBJ2-2, with D uncertain. CDR1 and CDR2 (germline): SGHRS, YFSETQ. The CDR3 is 13 amino acids. Trimming left V 1 base short and J 7 bases short, with 8 bases between. The CDR3 DNA reads as TGCGCCAGCAGCTTGTCGGTCGGCGGGGAGCTGTTTTTT. Protein product: CASSLSVGGELFF.

The chain uses TRBV5-1 and TRBJ1-4, with no clear D. The CDR3 spans 17 residues. CDR1 and CDR2 (germline): SGHRS, YFSETQ. V was trimmed by 0 bases and J by 7 bases, leaving 19 bases between them. Here the CDR3 DNA reads TGCGCCAGCAGCTTGGGACCAAGGCCACGGGGTGGTGAAAAACTGTTTTTT. Its translation: CASSLGPRPRGGEKLFF. The whole variable domain, remainder taken from reference TRBV5-1 and TRBJ1-4, is KAGVTQTPRYLIKTRGQQVTLSCSPISGHRSVSWYQQTPGQGLQFLFEYFSETQRNKGNFPGRFSGRQFSNSRSEMNVSTLELGDSALYLCASSLGPRPRGGEKLFFGSGTQLSVL.

This clone was counted only a few times. The CDR3 bases are TGTGCCAGCAGTTACTCGGGCAGGTCTAATTCACCCCTCCACTTT. It codes for CASSYSGRSNSPLHF. This rearrangement joins TRBV6-5 to TRBJ1-6; D is undetermined. CDR1 is MNHEY, CDR2 SVGAGI, per germline. V was trimmed by 0 bases and J by 6 bases, leaving 9 bases between them. CDR3 length: 15 amino acids.

The chain recombines TRBV5-1 with TRBJ1-2; D remains ambiguous. V was shortened by 0 bases and J by 0 bases, with 3 bases between the two germline ends. Germline V gives CDR1 SGHRS, CDR2 YFSETQ. The CDR3 spans 13 residues. CDR3 amino acids: CASSLVTNYGYTF. The CDR3 region has the DNA TGCGCCAGCAGCTTGGTTACTAACTATGGCTACACCTTC.

This rearrangement joins TRBV2 to TRBJ1-3; TRBD1 aligns across 8 bases. V lost 1 base and J lost 0; bases outside the gene matches: 2. This CDR3 is built from 16 residues. Per germline, CDR1 SNHLY and CDR2 FYNNEI. The DNA for the CDR3 is TGTGCCAGCAGTGAAGGGGGACAGGACTCTGGAAACACCATATATTTT. Its translation: CASSEGGQDSGNTIYF.

The genes are TRBV6-5 and TRBJ2-5, with 7 positions matching TRBD2. The J segment lost 7 bases and the V segment lost 0 bases, leaving 8 bases of the junction unmatched. Germline V gene sequence: CDR1 MNHEY, CDR2 SVGAGI. This CDR3 comprises 15 residues. The CDR3 reads CASSYSYDPGGTQYF. Here the CDR3 DNA reads TGTGCCAGCAGTTACTCCTACGACCCGGGGGGGACCCAGTACTTC.

The chain is built from TRBV7-9 and TRBJ1-2; D gene uncertain. Germline CDR1 SEHNR, CDR2 FQNEAQ (reference sequence). The length of the CDR3 is 14 residues. V lost 4 bases and J lost 13, with 22 bases in between. CDR3 region: CASSSEEWPRISTF. CDR3 bases: TGTGCCAGCAGCTCAGAGGAGTGGCCCAGAATCTCCACCTTC.

Worth noting for this clone: One end of the junction fails to match germline, which may point to a read error. The chain joins TRBV5-1 to TRBJ2-3; 9 nucleotides agree with TRBD2. The CDR3 is 15 amino acids. CDR1 is SGHRS and CDR2 is YFSETQ in the germline V gene. CDR3 coding DNA: TGCGCCAGCACCTTGGGCGGGGGGGCGGTGGATACGCAGTATTTT. This gives the protein CASTLGGGAVDTQYF.

The rearrangement joins TRBV15 to TRBJ1-5; D gene uncertain. V lost 6 bases to trimming and J lost 11 bases, with 29 bases between them. The CDR3 runs to 17 residues. Per the germline V gene, CDR1 is LNHNV and CDR2 is YYDKDF (reference sequence). The CDR3 reads CATRPLNYQRKPSAQHF. The CDR3 DNA reads TGTGCCACCAGACCCCTAAACTATCAGAGAAAACCGTCAGCCCAGCATTTT.

The chain links TRBV5-6 to TRBJ1-1, with 7 bases that match TRBD1. The CDR3 is made up of 14 amino acids. With V trimmed by 4 bases and J by 1 base, 4 bases remained unmatched. Germline CDR1 reads SGHDT; CDR2 reads YYEEEE. The DNA of the CDR3 is TGTGCCAGCAGCCCACAGGGGCCGAACACTGAAGCTTTCTTT. Protein sequence: CASSPQGPNTEAFF.

V and J are TRBV7-9 and TRBJ1-1, with TRBD1 matching 10 bases. J was trimmed by 6 bases and V by 5 bases; bases with no gene match: 3. The CDR3 runs 13 residues. CDR1 is SEHNR, CDR2 FQNEAQ, per germline (reference sequence). Here the CDR3 DNA reads TGTGCCAGCAGCCGGGACAGGGGTGCTGAAGCTTTCTTT. It encodes CASSRDRGAEAFF.

DNA for the CDR3: TGTGCCAGCAGTTGGGAGGGCCAGGGTCTCTACGAGCAGTACTTC. It encodes CASSWEGQGLYEQYF. This chain connects TRBV7-2 to TRBJ2-7; 7 nucleotides agree with TRBD2. V was clipped by 6 bases and J by 3 bases; unmatched bases: 11. From germline, CDR1 is SGHTA and CDR2 FQGNSA. CDR3 length: 15 amino acids.

The count of this clone is one. The V call is TRBV6-5, the J call TRBJ2-2; a possible D gene is TRBD1 (6 bases). The V end was cut by 7 bases, the J end by 12 bases, with 18 bases between. The germline CDR1 and CDR2 sequences are MNHEY and SVGAGI. This CDR3 has 13 amino acids. The CDR3 nucleotides read TGTGCCAGCAAAATACCGGGACACCAGAAGCTGTTTTTT. Its translation is CASKIPGHQKLFF.